The next 25 T cell receptor beta chains were all read from a single sample in a study of molecular identifiers for immune sequencing clone quantification. TCRdb independently ran MiXCR on the PCR reads; one entry per CDR3 protein. Altogether 65,000 or so distinct CDR3 sequences are present, about 18% being singletons, with the ten largest covering roughly 1.6%. Material for sequencing was naive CD8+ T cells from blood, with Jurkat cell RNA spiked in. Sample subset: FACS-sorted CD8+CD4-CCR7+CD45RA+ naive T cells. Receptors were obtained from a human donor in good health. Some libraries in this study had Jurkat cell RNA spiked in.

This clonotype has a count of ten or more. An end of the junction does not agree with germline; a read error may underlie this. The chain links TRBV29-1 to TRBJ1-2, with D maybe TRBD1 (5 bases). This CDR3 is built from 13 residues. Germline CDR1 SQVTM, CDR2 ANQGSEA. CDR3 amino acids: CSVEGTDPYGYTF. CDR3 nucleotide sequence: TGCAGCGTCGAAGGGACCGACCCCTATGGCTACACCTTC.

This clonotype was detected a few times. A much larger clone is a single base away; this may be a read error. The V and J genes are TRBV4-1 and TRBJ1-1; a weak D match, TRBD1 (5 bases). CDR3 length equals 15 residues. Germline assignment: CDR1 MGHRA and CDR2 YSYEKL. In DNA, the CDR3 is TGCGCCAGCAGCCTGGCCCCAGGGTTAGGCACTGAAGCTCTCTTT. Protein sequence: CASSLAPGLGTEALF.

This clonotype was recorded many times. The chain is built from TRBV4-1 and TRBJ1-1; no clear D gene. The CDR3 runs to 12 residues. Germline lookup yields CDR1 MGHRA and CDR2 YSYEKL. Trimming took 2 bases from V and 4 from J, leaving 5 bases between them. CDR3 coding DNA: TGCGCCAGCAGCCAAACGAGCACTGAAGCTTTCTTT. Translating it yields CASSQTSTEAFF.

This clonotype was detected many times. The chain has TRBV11-2 and TRBJ2-6; D gene unclear. The ends were cut back, 10 bases at V and 0 bases at J, with 13 bases in the middle. CDR3 length: 15 residues. In germline, CDR1 is SGHAT, CDR2 FQNNGV. The CDR3 sequence is CANTRWVSGANVLTF. The CDR3 coding sequence is TGTGCCAATACCCGATGGGTCTCTGGGGCCAACGTCCTGACTTTC.

At least ten counts were recorded for this clonotype. A read error may produce the germline difference seen at one junction end. The rearrangement joins TRBV29-1 to TRBJ2-4; a possible D gene is TRBD2 (5 bases). The CDR3 is 16 residues long. Germline lookup yields CDR1 SQVTM and CDR2 ANQGSEA. CDR3 residues: CSVEDDTNRGWLSLSF. CDR3 DNA: TGCAGCGTTGAAGACGATACAAATCGAGGGTGGTTGAGTTTGTCCTTC.

This clonotype was detected ten times or more. The chain employs TRBV6-5 and TRBJ1-2; D gene unclear. Looked up from germline, CDR1 is MNHEY and CDR2 is SVGAGI. Trimming took 4 bases from V and 5 from J, leaving 11 bases between them. CDR3 length: 13 residues. CDR3 sequence reads: CASSSSAIYGYTF. In DNA form, the CDR3 reads TGTGCCAGCAGTTCTTCAGCCATTTATGGCTACACCTTC.

This chain uses TRBV12-3 or TRBV12-4 with TRBJ2-7, with 10 bases aligning to TRBD1. The length of the CDR3 is 15 residues. V trimming: 2 bases; J trimming: 3 bases; junction bases outside the gene matches: 4. CDR3 region: CASSLWGQGIYEQYF. Here the CDR3 DNA reads TGTGCCAGCAGTTTATGGGGACAGGGGATCTACGAGCAGTACTTC.

This clonotype was picked up a small number of times. This sequence may be a read error, since a much larger clone differs from it by one base. The genes are TRBV3-1 and TRBJ2-1, with 11 bases identical to TRBD2. CDR3 length: 16 residues. The germline V gene encodes CDR1 LGHDT and CDR2 YNNKEL (reference sequence). The DNA for the CDR3 is TGTGCCAGCAGCCTTGAAACTAGCGGGAGTTTAAATGGGCAGTTCTTC. The encoded protein is CASSLETSGSLNGQFF.

This clonotype was seen many times. The chain links TRBV10-3 to TRBJ2-6, with D perhaps given as TRBD1 or TRBD2 (5 bases each). Trimming shortened V by 5 bases and J by 0 bases, and 11 bases separated the two germline ends. Per the germline V gene, CDR1 is ENHRY and CDR2 is SYGVKD. This CDR3 comprises 16 residues. The CDR3 DNA reads as TGTGCCATCAGTCCGGGACCCTACTCTGGGGCCAACGTCCTGACTTTC. Its translation: CAISPGPYSGANVLTF.

This clonotype was seen only a few times. V usage is TRBV13 and J usage is TRBJ1-4; no clear D. Germline V lookup: CDR1 PRHDT, CDR2 FYEKMQ (reference sequence). This CDR3 is 14 amino acids long. Trimming shortened V by 4 bases and J by 6 bases, and 12 bases separated the two germline ends. In DNA, the CDR3 is TGTGCCAGCAGCTCCCGCCCCCGGGATGAAAAACTGTTTTTT. Protein product: CASSSRPRDEKLFF.

This clonotype was counted ten times or more. This sequence joins TRBV3-1 and TRBJ2-3; TRBD2 aligns across 7 bases. CDR1 and CDR2 (germline): LGHDT, YNNKEL (reference sequence). Trimming at V came to 4 bases and at J to 6 bases, leaving 7 bases not matched to a gene. This CDR3 region has 14 residues. This CDR3 reads CASSPRGSKDTQYF. In nucleotides, the CDR3 is TGTGCCAGCAGCCCCCGCGGGAGTAAGGATACGCAGTATTTT.

This clonotype has ten or more counts. The CDR3 here is CASSSGTSGTYEQYF. CDR3 coding DNA: TGTGCCAGCAGCTCCGGGACTAGCGGAACCTACGAGCAGTACTTC. This chain joins TRBV7-6 and TRBJ2-7, with 11 bases aligning to TRBD2. CDR3 size: 15 residues. Germline CDR1 and CDR2: SGHVS and FNYEAQ. The ends lost 4 bases at V and 2 bases at J; junction bases unmatched: 4.

With respect to this clonotype: The conserved final phenylalanine or tryptophan is absent from the CDR3, which likely points to a read error. The genes are TRBV12-3 or TRBV12-4 and TRBJ1-2; TRBD1 matches 9 bases. The CDR3 has 14 amino acids. Trimming cost V 6 bases and J 2 bases; bases outside gene matches: 4. CDR3 coding DNA: TGTGCCAGCAGCCGGACAGGGGCGAACTATGGCTACACCTCC. It codes for CASSRTGANYGYTS.

In regard to this clonotype: This sequence may be a read error, since a much larger clone differs from it by one base. This chain uses TRBV2 with TRBJ1-5; maybe TRBD1 (5 bases). The CDR3 has 17 amino acids. Germline V gene lookup returns CDR1 SNHLY and CDR2 FYNNEI. Trimming shortened V by 1 base and J by 2 bases, and 15 bases separated the two germline ends. CDR3 coding DNA: TGTGCCAGCAGTGAAGTTCTTTTGGGGGGAGGCAATCAGCCCCAGCATTTT. This gives the protein CASSEVLLGGGNQPQHF.

For this clonotype: Since a much larger clone is just one base distant, this may be a read error. The chain combines TRBV13 with TRBJ1-5; possible D gene TRBD1, 5 bases. V was pared by 5 bases and J by 6 bases, with 11 bases between. Germline values: CDR1 PRHDT, CDR2 FYEKMQ (reference sequence). The CDR3 is 13 amino acids. The CDR3 region is CASSPTGGQPQHF. The CDR3 DNA follows: TGTGCCAGCAGCCCTACGGGGGGTCAGCCCCAGCATTTT.

This clonotype occurred many times. The rearrangement joins TRBV7-8 to TRBJ1-1; no definite D call. Trimming pared 2 bases from V and 1 base from J, leaving 14 bases between. CDR3 length: 16 residues. In germline, CDR1 is SGHVS, CDR2 FQNEAQ. CDR3 nucleotide sequence: TGTGCCAGCAGCTTAACCCCGCTGACCCCGAACACTGAAGCTTTCTTT. It is translated as CASSLTPLTPNTEAFF.

This clonotype has at least ten counts. The chain joins TRBV24-1 to TRBJ2-5; 8 bases align to TRBD1. The CDR3 length is 15 residues. Germline V gene sequence: CDR1 KGHDR, CDR2 SFDVKD. With 3 bases clipped from V and 5 bases from J, the junction kept 7 bases outside the gene matches. The CDR3 DNA is TGTGCCACCAGTGATACCGCGTGGGACAGGGAGACCCAGTACTTC. It codes for CATSDTAWDRETQYF.

In its sample, this clonotype was seen a few times. One base away lies a much larger clone, so this may be a sequencing read error. V and J are TRBV6-2 or TRBV6-3 and TRBJ2-1; no clear D. V gave up 6 bases and J gave up 3 bases, with 15 bases separating them. Germline V lookup: CDR1 MNHEY, CDR2 SVGEGT. The CDR3 runs to 15 residues. CDR3 in amino acids: CASSLPHSLYNEQFF. The CDR3, as DNA: TGTGCCAGCAGCCTACCCCATTCCCTCTACAATGAGCAGTTCTTC.

Concerning this clonotype: This clone may be a read error of a much larger clone one base away. V and J are TRBV7-9 and TRBJ2-3, with TRBD2 matching 7 bases. The germline V gene has CDR1 SEHNR and CDR2 FQNEAQ (reference sequence). This CDR3 spans 17 amino acids. The CDR3 here is CANSHFQAGTSTDTQYF. For the CDR3, the DNA is TGTGCCAACAGCCACTTTCAAGCGGGAACTAGCACAGATACGCAGTATTTT.

CDR3 residues: CASSSRGPSYEQYF. The CDR3 DNA follows: TGCGCCAGCAGCTCTCGGGGACCCTCCTACGAGCAGTACTTC. This chain uses TRBV5-1 with TRBJ2-7, with D perhaps being TRBD1 or TRBD2 (5 bases each). V lost 3 bases and J 0 bases, leaving 10 bases between the germline ends. This CDR3 has 14 residues. CDR1 and CDR2 (germline): SGHRS, YFSETQ.

With regard to this clonotype: Without the conserved terminal phenylalanine or tryptophan, this CDR3 likely stems from a read error. The chain uses TRBV27 and TRBJ2-3; D is uncertain. This CDR3 has 13 residues. CDR1 MNHEY and CDR2 SMNVEV come from the germline V gene (reference sequence). For the CDR3, the DNA is TGTCCCAGCAGTTTATTCCAGACAGATACGCAGTATTTA. Its protein is CPSSLFQTDTQYL.

A few counts support this clonotype. V and J are TRBV7-9 and TRBJ1-1; D is undetermined. This CDR3 has 13 residues. Per germline, CDR1 SEHNR and CDR2 FQNEAQ (reference sequence). V was trimmed by 6 bases and J by 4 bases, leaving 12 bases between them. CDR3 sequence (DNA): TGTGCCAGCAGTGGACGGATGAGCACTGAAGCTTTCTTT. Protein: CASSGRMSTEAFF.

This clonotype was observed many times. This sequence joins TRBV11-3 and TRBJ2-7; D remains ambiguous. Germline V lookup: CDR1 SGHNT, CDR2 YENEEA. The CDR3 is made up of 12 amino acids. V shed 6 bases and J shed 0 bases, with 6 bases lying between them. The CDR3 bases are TGTGCCAGCAGTTCGAGCTCCTACGAGCAGTACTTC. Its protein is CASSSSSYEQYF.

The J gene is TRBJ2-7, the V gene TRBV19, with D possibly matching TRBD2 (6 bases). In germline, CDR1 is LNHDA, CDR2 SQIVND (reference sequence). There are 16 residues in the CDR3. V was cut by 1 base and J by 0 bases, with 13 bases left in between. The DNA for the CDR3 is TGTGCCAGTAGTATAGTGGCGGGATTGAGCTCCTACGAGCAGTACTTC. It is translated as CASSIVAGLSSYEQYF.

This clonotype was detected once. A much larger clone lies one base from this, so it may be a read error. The V call is TRBV15, the J call TRBJ2-7; D might be TRBD2 (5 bases). Germline CDR1 is LNHNV and CDR2 is YYDKDF (reference sequence). This CDR3 comprises 11 residues. CDR3 DNA: TGTGCCACCTGCAGAGGGTACGAGCAGTACTTC. It yields the protein CATCRGYEQYF.